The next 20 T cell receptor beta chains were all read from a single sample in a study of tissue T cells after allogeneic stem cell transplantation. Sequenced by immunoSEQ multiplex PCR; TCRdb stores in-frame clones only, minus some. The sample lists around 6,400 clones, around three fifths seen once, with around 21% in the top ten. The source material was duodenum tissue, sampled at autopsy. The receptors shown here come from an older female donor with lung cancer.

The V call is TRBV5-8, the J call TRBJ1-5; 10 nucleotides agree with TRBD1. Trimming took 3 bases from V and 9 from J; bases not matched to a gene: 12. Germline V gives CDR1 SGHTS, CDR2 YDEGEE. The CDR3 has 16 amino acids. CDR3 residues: CASSSTLGTGELPQHF. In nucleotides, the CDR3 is TGTGCCAGCAGCTCAACCCTCGGGACAGGGGAATTGCCCCAGCATTTT.

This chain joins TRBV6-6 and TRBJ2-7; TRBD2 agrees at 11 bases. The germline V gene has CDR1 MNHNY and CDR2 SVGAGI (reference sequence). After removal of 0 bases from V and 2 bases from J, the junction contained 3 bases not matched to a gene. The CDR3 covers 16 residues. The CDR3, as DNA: TGTGCCAGCAGTTACTCTAGCGGGGGGGTCACCTACGAGCAGTACTTC. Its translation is CASSYSSGGVTYEQYF.

CDR3 DNA sequence: TGTGCCAGCTCACCCCTAACGACTAGCGGGAGGTCTAAAGAGCAGTACTTC. Translation: CASSPLTTSGRSKEQYF. The chain uses TRBV18 and TRBJ2-7, with 13 bases that match TRBD2. Germline CDR1 reads KGHSH; CDR2 reads LQKENI. Losses at the gene ends were 3 bases for V and 7 bases for J; bases not matched to a gene: 12. There are 17 residues in the CDR3.

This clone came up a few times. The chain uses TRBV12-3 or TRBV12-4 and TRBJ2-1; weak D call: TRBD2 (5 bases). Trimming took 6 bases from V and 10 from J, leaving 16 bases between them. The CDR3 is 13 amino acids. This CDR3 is CASSRGLTGEQFF. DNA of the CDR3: TGTGCCAGCAGCCGAGGACTCACCGGGGAGCAGTTCTTC.

The DNA for the CDR3 is TGCGCCAGCAGCATACTTACCGGGACAGGGGAAGAGACCCAGTACTTC. This codes for CASSILTGTGEETQYF. The chain combines TRBV5-1 with TRBJ2-5, with 10 positions matching TRBD1. The V and J ends lost 4 bases and 3 bases, in that order; junction bases with no gene match: 9. The germline V gene has CDR1 SGHRS and CDR2 YFSETQ. The length of the CDR3 is 16 residues.

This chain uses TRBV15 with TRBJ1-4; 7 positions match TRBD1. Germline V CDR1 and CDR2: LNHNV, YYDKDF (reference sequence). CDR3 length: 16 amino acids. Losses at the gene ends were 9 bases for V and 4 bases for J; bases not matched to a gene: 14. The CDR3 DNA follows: TGTGCCACAACGGACAGGATAGGATCTCGTAATGAAAAACTGTTTTTT. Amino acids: CATTDRIGSRNEKLFF.

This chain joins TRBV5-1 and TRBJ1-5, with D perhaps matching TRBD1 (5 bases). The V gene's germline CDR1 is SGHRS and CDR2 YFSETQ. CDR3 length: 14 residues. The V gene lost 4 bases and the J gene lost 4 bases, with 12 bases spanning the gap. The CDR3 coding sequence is TGCGCCAGCAGCCCAGACGGGGGGAATCAGCCCCAGCATTTT. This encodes CASSPDGGNQPQHF.

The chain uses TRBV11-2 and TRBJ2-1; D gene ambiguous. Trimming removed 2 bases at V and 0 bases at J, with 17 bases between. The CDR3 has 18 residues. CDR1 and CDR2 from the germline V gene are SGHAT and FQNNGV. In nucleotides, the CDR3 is TGTGCCAGCAGCTTAAAATCGGGCGGATACTTCTCCTACAATGAGCAGTTCTTC. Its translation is CASSLKSGGYFSYNEQFF.

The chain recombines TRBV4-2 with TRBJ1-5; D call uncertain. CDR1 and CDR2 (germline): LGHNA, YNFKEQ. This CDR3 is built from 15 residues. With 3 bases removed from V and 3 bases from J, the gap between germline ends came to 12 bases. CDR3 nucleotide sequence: TGTGCCAGCAGCCAGGCTCCGGGATACAATCAGCCCCAGCATTTT. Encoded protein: CASSQAPGYNQPQHF.

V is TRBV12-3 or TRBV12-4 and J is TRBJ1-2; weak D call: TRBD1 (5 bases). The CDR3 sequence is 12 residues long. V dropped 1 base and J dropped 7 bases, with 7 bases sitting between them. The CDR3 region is CASSLGGGGYTF. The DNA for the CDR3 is TGTGCCAGCAGTTTAGGTGGGGGTGGCTACACCTTC.

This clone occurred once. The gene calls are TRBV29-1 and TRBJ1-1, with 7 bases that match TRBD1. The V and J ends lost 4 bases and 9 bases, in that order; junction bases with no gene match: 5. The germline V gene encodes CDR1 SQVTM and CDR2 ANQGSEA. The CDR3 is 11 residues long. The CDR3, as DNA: TGCAGCGTTGTGCTGACAGGGAAAGCTTTCTTT. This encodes CSVVLTGKAFF.

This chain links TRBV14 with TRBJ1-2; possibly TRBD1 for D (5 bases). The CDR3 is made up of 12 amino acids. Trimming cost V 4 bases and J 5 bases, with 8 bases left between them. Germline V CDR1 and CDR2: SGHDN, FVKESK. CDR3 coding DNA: TGTGCCAGCAGCCCTGGGACTTATGGCTACACCTTC. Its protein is CASSPGTYGYTF. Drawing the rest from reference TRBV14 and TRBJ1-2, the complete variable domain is EAGVTQFPSHSVIEKGQTVTLRCDPISGHDNLYWYRRVMGKEIKFLLHFVKESKQDESGMPNNRFLAERTGGTYSTLKVQPAELEDSGVYFCASSPGTYGYTFGSGTRLTVV.

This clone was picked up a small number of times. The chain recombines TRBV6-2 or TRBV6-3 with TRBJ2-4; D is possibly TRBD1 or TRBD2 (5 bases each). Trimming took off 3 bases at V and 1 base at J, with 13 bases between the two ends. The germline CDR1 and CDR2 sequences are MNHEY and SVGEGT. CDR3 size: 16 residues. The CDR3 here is CASSYQGREAKNIQYF. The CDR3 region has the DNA TGTGCCAGCAGTTATCAGGGCAGGGAGGCCAAAAACATTCAGTACTTC.

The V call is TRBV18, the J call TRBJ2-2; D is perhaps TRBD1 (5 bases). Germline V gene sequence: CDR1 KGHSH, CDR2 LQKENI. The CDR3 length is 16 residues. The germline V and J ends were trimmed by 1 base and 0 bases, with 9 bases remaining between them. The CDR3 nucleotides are TGTGCCAGCTCACCACTGCCAGGGACGAACACCGGGGAGCTGTTTTTT. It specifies CASSPLPGTNTGELFF.

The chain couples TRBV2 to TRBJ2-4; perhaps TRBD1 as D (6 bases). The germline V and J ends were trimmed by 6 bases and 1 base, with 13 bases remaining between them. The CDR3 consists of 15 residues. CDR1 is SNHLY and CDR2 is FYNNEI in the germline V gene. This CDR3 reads CASSANRVAKNIQYF. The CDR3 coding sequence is TGTGCCAGCAGCGCAAACAGGGTTGCCAAAAACATTCAGTACTTC. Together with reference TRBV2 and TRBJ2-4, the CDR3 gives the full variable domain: EPEVTQTPSHQVTQMGQEVILRCVPISNHLYFYWYRQILGQKVEFLVSFYNNEISEKSEIFDDQFSVERPDGSNFTLKIRSTKLEDSAMYFCASSANRVAKNIQYFGAGTRLSVL.

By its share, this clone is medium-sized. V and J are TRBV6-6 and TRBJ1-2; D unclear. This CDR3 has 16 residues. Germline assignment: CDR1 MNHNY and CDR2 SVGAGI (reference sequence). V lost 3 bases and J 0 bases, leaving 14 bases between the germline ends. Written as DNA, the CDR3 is TGTGCCAGCAGTTATGGGAGACATATTTCTAACTATGGCTACACCTTC. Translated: CASSYGRHISNYGYTF.

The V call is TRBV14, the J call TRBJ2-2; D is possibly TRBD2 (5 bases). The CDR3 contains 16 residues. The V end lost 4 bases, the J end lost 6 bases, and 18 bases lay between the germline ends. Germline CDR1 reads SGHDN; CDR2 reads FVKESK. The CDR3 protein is CASSPYGGLLSGELFF. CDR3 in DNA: TGTGCCAGCAGCCCGTATGGAGGCCTCCTCTCCGGGGAGCTGTTTTTT.

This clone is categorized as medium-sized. CDR3: CASSLLGSRAGGEKLFF. In DNA, the CDR3 is TGTGCCAGCAGCTTGCTAGGGTCCAGGGCCGGGGGTGAAAAACTGTTTTTT. The V and J genes are TRBV5-6 and TRBJ1-4, with D tentatively TRBD1 (5 bases). V gave up 1 base and J gave up 7 bases, with 20 bases separating them. Germline assignment: CDR1 SGHDT and CDR2 YYEEEE. This CDR3 has 17 amino acids.

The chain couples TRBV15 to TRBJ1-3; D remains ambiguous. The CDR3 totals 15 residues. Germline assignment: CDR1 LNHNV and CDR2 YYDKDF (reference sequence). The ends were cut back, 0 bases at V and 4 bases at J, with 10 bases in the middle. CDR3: CATSRDLGKGNTIYF. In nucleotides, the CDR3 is TGTGCCACCAGCAGAGATCTAGGGAAGGGAAACACCATATATTTT.

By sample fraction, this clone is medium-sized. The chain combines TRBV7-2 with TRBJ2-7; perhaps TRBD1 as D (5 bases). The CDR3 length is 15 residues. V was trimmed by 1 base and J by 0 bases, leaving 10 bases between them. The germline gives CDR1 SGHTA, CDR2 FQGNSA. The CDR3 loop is CASSLGHDSSYEQYF. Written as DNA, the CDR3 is TGTGCCAGCAGCTTAGGTCACGACAGCTCCTACGAGCAGTACTTC.